These 27 T cell receptor beta chains were sequenced from one sample in a study of blood T cell repertoires in COVID-19. Produced via immunoSEQ multiplex PCR; TCRdb's table is partial and in-frame only. This table holds roughly 150,000 clones, 80% to 90% found once. The sample taken for sequencing was peripheral blood. The receptor source for this set is a woman of 80 years or more with acute or convalescent COVID-19.

This clone was observed a handful of times. V gene TRBV7-8 combines with J gene TRBJ1-2; D unresolved. From germline, CDR1 is SGHVS and CDR2 FQNEAQ. CDR3 size: 14 residues. With 2 bases removed from V and 6 bases from J, the gap between germline ends came to 13 bases. Here the CDR3 reads CASSLYAGSDGYTF. Written as DNA, the CDR3 is TGTGCCAGCAGCTTATACGCGGGGAGTGATGGCTACACCTTC.

The chain recombines TRBV19 with TRBJ2-6; 9 bases fit TRBD1. The germline V gene has CDR1 LNHDA and CDR2 SQIVND (reference sequence). CDR3 length: 18 amino acids. Trimming removed 7 bases from V and 4 bases from J; junction bases left unmatched: 14. In DNA form, the CDR3 reads TGTGCCAGTACCGAACTCGGGACAGGGATTCCGGGGGCCAACGTCCTGACTTTC. Its protein is CASTELGTGIPGANVLTF.

CDR3 DNA: TGTGCCAGCAGTATTGGGACAGGGGTCACTGAAGCTTTCTTT. Protein sequence: CASSIGTGVTEAFF. J is TRBJ1-1 and V is TRBV28; 10 bases line up with TRBD1. Germline V CDR1 and CDR2: MDHEN, SYDVKM. CDR3 length equals 14 residues. V shed 5 bases, J shed 4 bases, and the junction held 4 bases outside the gene matches.

This chain joins TRBV5-6 and TRBJ2-7, with 7 bases aligning to TRBD2. CDR1 and CDR2 from the germline V gene are SGHDT and YYEEEE. The CDR3 loop spans 16 amino acids. V gave up 4 bases and J gave up 2 bases; unmatched junction bases: 12. The CDR3 loop is CASSPLGRGRAYEQYF. The CDR3 DNA follows: TGTGCCAGCAGCCCCCTAGGCCGGGGGAGGGCCTACGAGCAGTACTTC.

V gene TRBV18 combines with J gene TRBJ2-7; a possible D gene is TRBD2 (6 bases). CDR3 length equals 17 residues. In germline, CDR1 is KGHSH, CDR2 LQKENI. V shed 1 base and J shed 0 bases, with 16 bases lying between them. CDR3 nucleotide sequence: TGTGCCAGCTCACCACGGGCAGGAGGGGCCTCCTCCTACGAGCAGTACTTC. Amino acids: CASSPRAGGASSYEQYF.

The V gene is TRBV19, the J gene TRBJ2-5, with TRBD2 matching 7 bases. Unmatched junction bases numbered 4, after V lost 5 bases and J lost 4 bases. The CDR3 runs to 13 residues. In germline, CDR1 is LNHDA, CDR2 SQIVND (reference sequence). CDR3 residues: CASSLAVPETQYF. The CDR3 DNA is TGTGCCAGTAGTCTAGCGGTTCCAGAGACCCAGTACTTC.

This clone came up once. The CDR3 sequence is CASSSTGSLAKGYTF. In DNA form, the CDR3 reads TGCGCCAGCAGCTCAACCGGGTCTTTAGCTAAGGGCTACACCTTC. J is TRBJ1-2 and V is TRBV5-1; unclear D gene. This CDR3 spans 15 amino acids. Trimming left V 3 bases short and J 8 bases short, with 20 bases between. Germline-derived CDR1 and CDR2 are SGHRS and YFSETQ. Variable domain in full (rest from reference TRBV5-1 and TRBJ1-2): KAGVTQTPRYLIKTRGQQVTLSCSPISGHRSVSWYQQTPGQGLQFLFEYFSETQRNKGNFPGRFSGRQFSNSRSEMNVSTLELGDSALYLCASSSTGSLAKGYTFGSGTRLTVV.

The genes are TRBV20-1 and TRBJ1-1, with D hard to call. The germline V gene encodes CDR1 DFQATT and CDR2 SNEGSKA (reference sequence). Between the trimmed V and J ends, which lost 5 bases and 4 bases, there was a span of 8 bases. The CDR3 sequence is 11 residues long. CDR3 nucleotides: TGCAGTGCTTCGGGGTCCACTGAAGCTTTCTTT. Translating it yields CSASGSTEAFF.

The CDR3 loop reads CASSLWTGFSEQYF. The CDR3 coding sequence is TGTGCCAGCAGTTTATGGACAGGGTTCTCCGAGCAGTACTTC. The V call is TRBV27, the J call TRBJ2-7; 8 positions agree with TRBD1. From germline, CDR1 is MNHEY and CDR2 SMNVEV (reference sequence). V gave up 1 base and J gave up 6 bases; unmatched junction bases: 5. This CDR3 has 14 residues.

The rearrangement joins TRBV19 to TRBJ1-1; possibly TRBD1 for D (5 bases). The V gene lost 9 bases and the J gene lost 0 bases, with 14 bases spanning the gap. This CDR3 has 14 amino acids. Germline V gene lookup returns CDR1 LNHDA and CDR2 SQIVND (reference sequence). CDR3 nucleotide sequence: TGTGCCAGCCGGGACTCCCGCATGAACACTGAAGCTTTCTTT. Its translation is CASRDSRMNTEAFF. The variable domain in full, completed from reference TRBV19 and TRBJ1-1, reads DGGITQSPKYLFRKEGQNVTLSCEQNLNHDAMYWYRQDPGQGLRLIYYSQIVNDFQKGDIAEGYSVSREKKESFPLTVTSAQKNPTAFYLCASRDSRMNTEAFFGQGTRLTVV.

The chain links TRBV10-3 to TRBJ2-5, with TRBD2 identical over 12 bases. The CDR3 has 14 amino acids. J lost 1 base, V lost 9 bases, and 3 bases had no gene match. Germline V gene data show CDR1 as ENHRY and CDR2 as SYGVKD. CDR3 in amino acids: CAISTSGGQETQYF. CDR3 DNA: TGTGCCATATCGACTAGCGGGGGCCAAGAGACCCAGTACTTC.

The V gene is TRBV20-1, the J gene TRBJ2-7; 9 bases agree with TRBD1. Trimming cost V 3 bases and J 2 bases; bases outside gene matches: 17. Germline V CDR1 and CDR2: DFQATT, SNEGSKA (reference sequence). CDR3 length equals 18 residues. The CDR3 loop reads CSASGPTGGNRRAYEQYF. CDR3 in DNA: TGCAGTGCTAGTGGCCCGACAGGGGGAAACAGGAGGGCCTACGAGCAGTACTTC.

V usage is TRBV5-6 and J usage is TRBJ2-1, with TRBD2 as a possible D gene (5 bases). The CDR3 has 12 residues. Trimming shortened V by 4 bases and J by 6 bases, and 8 bases separated the two germline ends. CDR1 and CDR2 from the germline V gene are SGHDT and YYEEEE. Here the CDR3 reads CASSRRGNEQFF. The CDR3 nucleotides are TGTGCCAGCAGCCGACGGGGCAATGAGCAGTTCTTC.

Written as DNA, the CDR3 is TGTGCCAGCAGTAATCAAAATCCGAAGGGGACAGGGGTGAATGAAAAACTGTTTTTT. It codes for CASSNQNPKGTGVNEKLFF. The J gene is TRBJ1-4, the V gene TRBV28; TRBD1 matches 10 bases. The CDR3 loop spans 19 amino acids. The trim removed 5 bases at V and 5 bases at J, leaving 17 bases unmatched. Germline-derived CDR1 and CDR2 are MDHEN and SYDVKM.

This rearrangement joins TRBV10-1 to TRBJ2-1; TRBD2 agrees at 7 bases. Germline lookup yields CDR1 WNHNN and CDR2 SYGVQD (reference sequence). The V gene end was trimmed by 2 bases and the J gene end by 12 bases; junction bases not matched to a gene: 13. This CDR3 contains 15 residues. This CDR3 reads CASSEGPAGSMRQFF. For the CDR3, the DNA is TGCGCCAGCAGTGAGGGGCCAGCGGGGTCAATGAGGCAGTTCTTC.

This chain links TRBV24-1 with TRBJ2-4; no reliable D call. The CDR3 is 13 amino acids. Germline CDR1 is KGHDR and CDR2 is SFDVKD. The germline V and J ends were trimmed by 0 bases and 6 bases, with 5 bases remaining between them. CDR3 in amino acids: CATSDLTANIQYF. In DNA, the CDR3 is TGTGCCACCAGTGATTTGACAGCAAACATTCAGTACTTC.

The DNA for the CDR3 is TGTGCCAGCAGTTACCGGGGAGGGAAAAACATTCAGTACTTC. This codes for CASSYRGGKNIQYF. This sequence joins TRBV27 and TRBJ2-4, with TRBD2 matching 7 bases. Germline lookup yields CDR1 MNHEY and CDR2 SMNVEV (reference sequence). The CDR3 is made up of 14 amino acids. V dropped 4 bases and J dropped 4; count of bases not matched to a gene: 4.

This chain connects TRBV19 to TRBJ1-5; TRBD1 matches at 7 bases. The V gene's germline CDR1 is LNHDA and CDR2 SQIVND (reference sequence). J lost 3 bases, V lost 6 bases, and 5 bases had no gene match. The CDR3 is 14 residues long. DNA of the CDR3: TGTGCCAGTAGAAACAGGGGTTTCAATCAGCCCCAGCATTTT. Encoded protein: CASRNRGFNQPQHF. The variable domain in full, with the rest retrieved from reference TRBV19 and TRBJ1-5, is DGGITQSPKYLFRKEGQNVTLSCEQNLNHDAMYWYRQDPGQGLRLIYYSQIVNDFQKGDIAEGYSVSREKKESFPLTVTSAQKNPTAFYLCASRNRGFNQPQHFGDGTRLSIL.

V gene TRBV9 combines with J gene TRBJ1-1; D is perhaps TRBD1 (5 bases). Per the germline V gene, CDR1 is SGDLS and CDR2 is YYNGEE. V was shortened by 2 bases and J by 0 bases, with 8 bases between the two germline ends. The CDR3 contains 14 residues. CDR3 loop: CASSVTDMNTEAFF. The CDR3 DNA follows: TGTGCCAGCAGCGTGACAGACATGAACACTGAAGCTTTCTTT. The variable domain in full, with the rest retrieved from reference TRBV9 and TRBJ1-1, is DSGVTQTPKHLITATGQRVTLRCSPRSGDLSVYWYQQSLDQGLQFLIQYYNGEERAKGNILERFSAQQFPDLHSELNLSSLELGDSALYFCASSVTDMNTEAFFGQGTRLTVV.

This clone appeared a few times. The J gene is TRBJ2-3, the V gene TRBV30; 8 bases are a match to TRBD2. V lost 8 bases to trimming and J lost 0 bases; unmatched junction nucleotides: 4. Germline loops: CDR1 GTSNPN, CDR2 SVGIG (reference sequence). CDR3 size: 13 residues. CDR3 coding DNA: TGTGCCGCTATAGCGGGAAGCACAGATACGCAGTATTTT. This codes for CAAIAGSTDTQYF.

This rearrangement joins TRBV6-5 to TRBJ2-7; no firm D call. Germline V CDR1 and CDR2: MNHEY, SVGAGI. This CDR3 comprises 13 residues. V shed 6 bases and J shed 1 base, with 10 bases lying between them. The CDR3 region has the DNA TGTGCCAGCAGGGCAGTCATGTCCTACGAGCAGTACTTC. Translation: CASRAVMSYEQYF.

V usage is TRBV7-2 and J usage is TRBJ1-2; 11 bases are a match to TRBD1. Germline CDR1 reads SGHTA; CDR2 reads FQGNSA. This CDR3 contains 14 residues. V lost 6 bases, J lost 5 bases, and 5 bases stayed unmatched. The CDR3 coding sequence is TGTGCCAGCAGGACAGGGACAGGGGGATATGGCTACACCTTC. Amino acids: CASRTGTGGYGYTF.

This clone was seen a single time. This chain links TRBV30 with TRBJ1-4; the D gene is possibly TRBD1 (5 bases). V lost 2 bases, J lost 2 bases, and 6 bases lay in between. The CDR3 is 13 amino acids. Germline assignment: CDR1 GTSNPN and CDR2 SVGIG (reference sequence). CDR3 sequence: CAWSPGTNEKLFF. CDR3 nucleotide sequence: TGTGCCTGGAGTCCAGGGACTAATGAAAAACTGTTTTTT. Supplemented by reference TRBV30 and TRBJ1-4, the full variable domain reads SQTIHQWPATLVQPVGSPLSLECTVEGTSNPNLYWYRQAAGRGLQLLFYSVGIGQISSEVPQNLSASRPQDRQFILSSKKLLLSDSGFYLCAWSPGTNEKLFFGSGTQLSVL.

The V and J genes are TRBV2 and TRBJ2-3, with 13 bases matching TRBD2. The length of the CDR3 is 16 residues. The J segment lost 4 bases and the V segment lost 6 bases, leaving 7 bases of the junction unmatched. The germline V gene encodes CDR1 SNHLY and CDR2 FYNNEI. The CDR3 bases are TGTGCCAGCAGCTTCCGGACTAGCGGGGGCTCAGATACGCAGTATTTT. Translation gives CASSFRTSGGSDTQYF. The variable domain in full, with the rest retrieved from reference TRBV2 and TRBJ2-3, is EPEVTQTPSHQVTQMGQEVILRCVPISNHLYFYWYRQILGQKVEFLVSFYNNEISEKSEIFDDQFSVERPDGSNFTLKIRSTKLEDSAMYFCASSFRTSGGSDTQYFGPGTRLTVL.

V usage is TRBV19 and J usage is TRBJ2-6, with D possibly TRBD1 on 6 matching bases. CDR1 and CDR2 (germline): LNHDA, SQIVND (reference sequence). This CDR3 has 17 amino acids. V gave up 6 bases and J gave up 12 bases, with 27 bases separating them. CDR3 nucleotide sequence: TGTGCCAGTAGCCCCCAGGGGCACCGCTCCTCTTTCCCCGTCCTGACTTTC. Its translation: CASSPQGHRSSFPVLTF.

V gene TRBV5-6 combines with J gene TRBJ2-5; 7 bases align to TRBD1. The trim removed 0 bases at V and 2 bases at J, leaving 13 bases unmatched. CDR3 length: 18 amino acids. The germline V gene encodes CDR1 SGHDT and CDR2 YYEEEE. Here the CDR3 reads CASSLEGWLGDRQETQYF. Written as DNA, the CDR3 is TGTGCCAGCAGCTTGGAGGGGTGGTTAGGGGACAGACAAGAGACCCAGTACTTC.

CDR3 residues: CASSQDPGPYEQYF. For the CDR3, the DNA is TGCGCCAGCAGCCAAGATCCAGGTCCCTACGAGCAGTACTTC. The genes are TRBV4-1 and TRBJ2-7; unclear D gene. CDR3 length: 14 amino acids. V shed 0 bases and J shed 2 bases, with 8 bases lying between them. The V gene's germline CDR1 is MGHRA and CDR2 YSYEKL.